Presented here are 14 T cell receptor beta chains from one specimen sequenced in a study of CD8 T cells in Susac syndrome. The RNA input was 0.5 to 1 ug, and it was reverse transcribed with random hexamers. TCRdb used MiXCR to reprocess the immunoSEQ multiplex PCR reads, holding one entry per CDR3 protein. Of hundreds of thousands of distinct CDR3 sequences listed, about 94% are singletons. Sequencing used CD4+ T cells from PBMCs. The receptors stem from a human donor with Susac syndrome.

This chain links TRBV5-1 with TRBJ1-1, with 8 bases aligning to TRBD1. The CDR3 loop spans 15 amino acids. Germline CDR1 is SGHRS and CDR2 is YFSETQ. The ends lost 4 bases at V and 1 base at J; junction bases unmatched: 6. The CDR3 sequence is CASSDQGAGNTEAFF. The CDR3 nucleotides are TGCGCCAGCAGCGACCAGGGGGCGGGGAACACTGAAGCTTTCTTT. Full variable domain (rest looked up from reference TRBV5-1 and TRBJ1-1): KAGVTQTPRYLIKTRGQQVTLSCSPISGHRSVSWYQQTPGQGLQFLFEYFSETQRNKGNFPGRFSGRQFSNSRSEMNVSTLELGDSALYLCASSDQGAGNTEAFFGQGTRLTVV.

The rearrangement joins TRBV12-3 or TRBV12-4 to TRBJ2-1; TRBD2 might be the D (6 bases). CDR3 length: 13 amino acids. Trimming left V 6 bases short and J 9 bases short, with 15 bases between. CDR3 sequence reads: CASSSSGVVEQFF. The CDR3 bases are TGTGCCAGCAGCTCGTCGGGAGTTGTTGAGCAGTTCTTC.

The chain employs TRBV28 and TRBJ1-1, with TRBD1 as a possible D gene (5 bases). The CDR3 covers 12 residues. Trimming left V 2 bases short and J 13 bases short, with 14 bases between. The germline V gene encodes CDR1 MDHEN and CDR2 SYDVKM. The CDR3 region is CASSLVSGFDFF. The CDR3 DNA reads TGTGCCAGCAGTTTAGTCTCAGGGTTTGATTTCTTT.

The V call is TRBV20-1, the J call TRBJ2-7; the D call may be TRBD1 or TRBD2 (5 bases each). Per germline, CDR1 DFQATT and CDR2 SNEGSKA (reference sequence). This CDR3 has 16 amino acids. Deletions cut 0 bases from V and 0 bases from J, with 15 bases between. The CDR3, as DNA: TGCAGTGCTAGAGATGTTGGGACGGGGAGCTCCTACGAGCAGTACTTC. It yields the protein CSARDVGTGSSYEQYF.

J is TRBJ1-5 and V is TRBV6-1; possibly TRBD1 for D (5 bases). Germline lookup yields CDR1 MNHNS and CDR2 SASEGT. The length of the CDR3 is 16 residues. With 0 bases removed from V and 6 bases from J, the gap between germline ends came to 15 bases. CDR3 residues: CASSEARGVPFQPQHF. In DNA form, the CDR3 reads TGTGCCAGCAGTGAAGCGCGGGGGGTCCCCTTTCAGCCCCAGCATTTT.

In this sample, this clonotype turned up once. The chain recombines TRBV20-1 with TRBJ1-5; 8 bases match TRBD1. The CDR3 is 15 amino acids. The ends lost 5 bases at V and 1 base at J; junction bases unmatched: 7. The germline V gene encodes CDR1 DFQATT and CDR2 SNEGSKA (reference sequence). The CDR3 DNA is TGCAGTGCTGGCAGGGGGCCAGGAAGCAATCAGCCCCAGCATTTT. Its translation is CSAGRGPGSNQPQHF.

V usage is TRBV13 and J usage is TRBJ2-1; D unclear. The germline V gene has CDR1 PRHDT and CDR2 FYEKMQ (reference sequence). Trimming removed 3 bases from V and 4 bases from J, with 7 bases in between. This CDR3 has 13 amino acids. The CDR3 nucleotides read TGTGCCAGCAGCTTTGGAACATACAATGAGCAGTTCTTC. It codes for CASSFGTYNEQFF.

The chain employs TRBV20-1 and TRBJ2-5; TRBD2 agrees at 13 bases. Trimming removed 1 base from V and 5 bases from J; junction bases left unmatched: 7. CDR3 length equals 16 residues. The germline V gene has CDR1 DFQATT and CDR2 SNEGSKA (reference sequence). The CDR3 here is CSARVTSGGAGETQYF. DNA of the CDR3: TGCAGTGCTAGAGTAACTAGCGGGGGGGCGGGTGAGACCCAGTACTTC.

V gene TRBV20-1 combines with J gene TRBJ2-7; 9 bases align to TRBD1. V shed 7 bases and J 3 bases; nucleotides not matched to a gene: 4. CDR3 length: 12 residues. Germline lookup yields CDR1 DFQATT and CDR2 SNEGSKA (reference sequence). The DNA of the CDR3 is TGCAGTGGGGGGACAGGGAACTACGAGCAGTACTTC. Translation: CSGGTGNYEQYF.

CDR3 in DNA: TGTGCCAGCGGCTGGACAGGGGGCACTGAAGCTTTCTTT. Encoded protein: CASGWTGGTEAFF. The chain has TRBV6-2 or TRBV6-3 and TRBJ1-1; 10 bases are a match to TRBD1. The germline V gene encodes CDR1 MNHEY and CDR2 SVGEGT. V was pared by 8 bases and J by 4 bases, with 4 bases of the junction left unmatched. This CDR3 has 13 amino acids.

This CDR3 reads CASSFSSGYGYTF. CDR3 sequence (DNA): TGTGCCAGCAGTTTCTCCTCCGGGTATGGCTACACCTTC. The gene calls are TRBV12-3 or TRBV12-4 and TRBJ1-2; the D is unclear. V lost 3 bases and J lost 5, with 10 bases in between. This CDR3 is built from 13 residues.

This clonotype was counted once. The chain joins TRBV29-1 to TRBJ2-5; TRBD2 is a possible D gene (6 bases). CDR3 length: 13 amino acids. Germline V gene lookup returns CDR1 SQVTM and CDR2 ANQGSEA. V was clipped by 7 bases and J by 1 base, with 13 bases between them. For the CDR3, the DNA is TGCAGCGGGGGAGGTTGGGGCCAAGAGACCCAGTACTTC. Amino acid sequence: CSGGGWGQETQYF. The variable domain in full, completed from reference TRBV29-1 and TRBJ2-5, reads SAVISQKPSRDICQRGTSLTIQCQVDSQVTMMFWYRQQPGQSLTLIATANQGSEATYESGFVIDKFPISRPNLTFSTLTVSNMSPEDSSIYLCSGGGWGQETQYFGPGTRLLVL.

The chain links TRBV12-5 to TRBJ1-1, with 11 bases identical to TRBD1. This CDR3 has 14 amino acids. In germline, CDR1 is LGHNT, CDR2 FRNRAP. The V and J ends lost 7 bases and 11 bases, in that order; junction bases with no gene match: 12. The chain's CDR3 is CASATGQGERGAFF. The CDR3 DNA sequence: TGTGCTAGTGCCACGGGACAGGGGGAACGAGGGGCTTTCTTT.

V is TRBV4-1 and J is TRBJ1-5, with D unclear. This CDR3 has 14 amino acids. Trimming took off 6 bases at V and 3 bases at J, with 12 bases between the two ends. Germline-derived CDR1 and CDR2 are MGHRA and YSYEKL. The CDR3 bases are TGCGCCAGCAGTCCCATGCGGAACAATCAGCCCCAGCATTTT. As protein: CASSPMRNNQPQHF.